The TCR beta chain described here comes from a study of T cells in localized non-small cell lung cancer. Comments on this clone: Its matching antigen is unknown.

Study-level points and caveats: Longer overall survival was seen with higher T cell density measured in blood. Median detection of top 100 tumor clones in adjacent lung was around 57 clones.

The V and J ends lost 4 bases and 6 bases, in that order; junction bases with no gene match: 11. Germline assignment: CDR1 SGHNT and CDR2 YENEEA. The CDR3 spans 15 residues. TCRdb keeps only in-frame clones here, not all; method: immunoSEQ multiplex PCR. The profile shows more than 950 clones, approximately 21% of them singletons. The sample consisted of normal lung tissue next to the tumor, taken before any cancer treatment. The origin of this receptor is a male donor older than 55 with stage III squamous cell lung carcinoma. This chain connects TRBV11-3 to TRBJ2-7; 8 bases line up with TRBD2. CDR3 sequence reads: CASSSFTGGPSEQYF. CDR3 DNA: TGTGCCAGCAGCTCTTTTACGGGGGGGCCGAGCGAGCAGTACTTC.